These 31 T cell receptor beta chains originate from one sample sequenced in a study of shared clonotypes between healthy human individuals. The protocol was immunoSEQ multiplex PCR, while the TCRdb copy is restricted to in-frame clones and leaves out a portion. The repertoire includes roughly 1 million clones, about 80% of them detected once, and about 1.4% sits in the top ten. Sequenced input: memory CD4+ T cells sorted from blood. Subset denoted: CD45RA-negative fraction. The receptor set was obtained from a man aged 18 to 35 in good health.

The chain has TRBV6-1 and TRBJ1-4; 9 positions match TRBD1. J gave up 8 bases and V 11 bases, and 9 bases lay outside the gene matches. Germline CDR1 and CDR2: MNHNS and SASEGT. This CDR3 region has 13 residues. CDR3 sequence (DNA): TGTGCCGCCATGGGGACAGGGAGAGAAAAACTGTTTTTT. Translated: CAAMGTGREKLFF.

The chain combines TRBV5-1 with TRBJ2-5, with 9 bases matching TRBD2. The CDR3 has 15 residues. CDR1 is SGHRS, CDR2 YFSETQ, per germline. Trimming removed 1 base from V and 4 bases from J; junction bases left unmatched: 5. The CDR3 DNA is TGCGCCAGCAGCTTGAGCGGGGGGATCGGAGAGACCCAGTACTTC. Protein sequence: CASSLSGGIGETQYF.

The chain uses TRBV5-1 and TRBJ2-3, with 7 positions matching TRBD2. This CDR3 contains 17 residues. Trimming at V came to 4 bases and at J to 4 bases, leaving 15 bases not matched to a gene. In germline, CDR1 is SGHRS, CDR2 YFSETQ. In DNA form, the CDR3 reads TGCGCCAGCAGCCCCTCAGCGGGTAGCGGGTGGGCAGATACGCAGTATTTT. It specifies CASSPSAGSGWADTQYF. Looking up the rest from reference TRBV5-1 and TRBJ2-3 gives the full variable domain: KAGVTQTPRYLIKTRGQQVTLSCSPISGHRSVSWYQQTPGQGLQFLFEYFSETQRNKGNFPGRFSGRQFSNSRSEMNVSTLELGDSALYLCASSPSAGSGWADTQYFGPGTRLTVL.

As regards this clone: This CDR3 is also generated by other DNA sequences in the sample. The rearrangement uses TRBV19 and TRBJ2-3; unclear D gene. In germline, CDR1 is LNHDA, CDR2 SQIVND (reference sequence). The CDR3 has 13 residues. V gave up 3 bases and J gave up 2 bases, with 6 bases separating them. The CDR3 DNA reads TGTGCCAGTAGTATGGGTTACACAGATACGCAGTATTTT. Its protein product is CASSMGYTDTQYF.

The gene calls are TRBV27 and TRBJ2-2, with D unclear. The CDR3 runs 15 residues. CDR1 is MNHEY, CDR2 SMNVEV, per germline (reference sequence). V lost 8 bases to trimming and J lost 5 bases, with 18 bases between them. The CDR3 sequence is CASRKRLSDTGELFF. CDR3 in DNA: TGTGCCAGCCGTAAAAGACTCAGTGATACCGGGGAGCTGTTTTTT.

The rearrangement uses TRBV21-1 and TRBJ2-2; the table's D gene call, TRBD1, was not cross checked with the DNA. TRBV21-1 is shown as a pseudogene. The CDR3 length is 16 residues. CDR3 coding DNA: TGTGCCAGCAGCAAAGGGACAGGGGGTGCGACCGGGGAGCTGTTTTTT. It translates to CASSKGTGGATGELFF.

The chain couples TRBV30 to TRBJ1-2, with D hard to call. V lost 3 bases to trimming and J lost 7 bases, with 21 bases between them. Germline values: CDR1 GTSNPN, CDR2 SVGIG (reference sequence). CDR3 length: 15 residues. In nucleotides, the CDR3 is TGTGCCTGGAGGATGGGAGGAGGCTGGCTGGCTGGCTACACCTTC. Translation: CAWRMGGGWLAGYTF. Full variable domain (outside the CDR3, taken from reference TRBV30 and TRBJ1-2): SQTIHQWPATLVQPVGSPLSLECTVEGTSNPNLYWYRQAAGRGLQLLFYSVGIGQISSEVPQNLSASRPQDRQFILSSKKLLLSDSGFYLCAWRMGGGWLAGYTFGSGTRLTVV.

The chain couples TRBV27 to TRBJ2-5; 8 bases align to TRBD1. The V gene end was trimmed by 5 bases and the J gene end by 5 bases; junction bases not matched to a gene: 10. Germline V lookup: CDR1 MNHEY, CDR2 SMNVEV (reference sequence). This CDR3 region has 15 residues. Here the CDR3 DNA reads TGTGCCAGCAGTGCTCAGGGGGCGGGTGGGGAGACCCAGTACTTC. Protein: CASSAQGAGGETQYF.

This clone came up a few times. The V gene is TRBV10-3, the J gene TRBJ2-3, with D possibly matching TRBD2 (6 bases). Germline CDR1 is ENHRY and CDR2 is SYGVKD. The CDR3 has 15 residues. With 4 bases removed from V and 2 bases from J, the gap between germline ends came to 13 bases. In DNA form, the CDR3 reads TGTGCCATCAGTGTGAAAGGAGGGCCCACAGATACGCAGTATTTT. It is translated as CAISVKGGPTDTQYF.

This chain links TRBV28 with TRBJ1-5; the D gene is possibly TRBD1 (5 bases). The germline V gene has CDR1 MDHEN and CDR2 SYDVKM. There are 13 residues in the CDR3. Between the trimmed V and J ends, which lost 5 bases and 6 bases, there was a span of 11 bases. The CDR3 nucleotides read TGTGCCAGCAGTCGAGCAGGGCCTCAGCCCCAGCATTTT. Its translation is CASSRAGPQPQHF.

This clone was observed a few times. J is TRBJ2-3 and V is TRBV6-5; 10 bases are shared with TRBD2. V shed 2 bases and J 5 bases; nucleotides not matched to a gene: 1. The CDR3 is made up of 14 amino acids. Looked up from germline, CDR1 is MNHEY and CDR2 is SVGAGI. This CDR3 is CASSYQREGDTQYF. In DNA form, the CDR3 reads TGTGCCAGCAGTTACCAGCGGGAGGGAGATACGCAGTATTTT.

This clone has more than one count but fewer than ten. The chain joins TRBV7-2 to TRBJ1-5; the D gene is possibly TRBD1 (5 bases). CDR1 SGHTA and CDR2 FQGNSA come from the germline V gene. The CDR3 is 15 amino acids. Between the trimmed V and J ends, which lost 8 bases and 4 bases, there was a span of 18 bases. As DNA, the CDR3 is TGTGCCAGCCAGGGTGGGGCAGGGAGGAATCAGCCCCAGCATTTT. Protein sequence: CASQGGAGRNQPQHF.

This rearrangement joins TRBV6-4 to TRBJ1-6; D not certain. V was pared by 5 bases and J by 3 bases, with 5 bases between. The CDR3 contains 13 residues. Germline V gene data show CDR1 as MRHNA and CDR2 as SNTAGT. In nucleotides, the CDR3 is TGTGCCAGCAGTCTTAACTATAATTCACCCCTCCACTTT. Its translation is CASSLNYNSPLHF.

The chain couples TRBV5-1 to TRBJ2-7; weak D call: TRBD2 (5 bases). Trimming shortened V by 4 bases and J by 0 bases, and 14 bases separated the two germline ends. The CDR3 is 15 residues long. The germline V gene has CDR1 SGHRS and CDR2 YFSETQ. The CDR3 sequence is CASSAGGWSSYEQYF. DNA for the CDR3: TGCGCCAGCAGCGCGGGCGGATGGAGCTCCTACGAGCAGTACTTC.

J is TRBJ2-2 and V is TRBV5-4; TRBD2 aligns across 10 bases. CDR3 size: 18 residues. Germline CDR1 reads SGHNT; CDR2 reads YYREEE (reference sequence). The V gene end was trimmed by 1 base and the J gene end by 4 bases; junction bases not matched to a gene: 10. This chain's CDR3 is CASSLSSGGSFGTGELFF. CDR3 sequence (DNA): TGTGCCAGCAGCTTGAGTAGCGGGGGGTCCTTTGGCACCGGGGAGCTGTTTTTT.

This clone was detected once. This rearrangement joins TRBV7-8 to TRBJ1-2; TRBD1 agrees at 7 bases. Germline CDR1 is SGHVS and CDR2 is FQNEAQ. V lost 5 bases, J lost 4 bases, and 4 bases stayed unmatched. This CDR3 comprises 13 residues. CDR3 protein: CASSADRSYGYTF. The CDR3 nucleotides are TGTGCCAGCAGCGCGGACAGGAGCTATGGCTACACCTTC.

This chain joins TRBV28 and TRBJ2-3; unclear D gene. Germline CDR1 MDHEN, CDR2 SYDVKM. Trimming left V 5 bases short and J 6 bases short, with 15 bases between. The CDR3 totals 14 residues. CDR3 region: CASSKWSRADTQYF. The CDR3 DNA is TGTGCCAGCAGTAAGTGGTCTCGGGCCGATACGCAGTATTTT.

The CDR3 bases are TGCAGCGCCACCCGGGAGGCCCAAGAGACCCAGTACTTC. Translation: CSATREAQETQYF. The V call is TRBV29-1, the J call TRBJ2-5; the match to TRBD2 covers 7 bases. Germline values: CDR1 SQVTM, CDR2 ANQGSEA. J lost 1 base, V lost 7 bases, and 6 bases had no gene match. The CDR3 sequence is 13 residues long. Based on the CDR3 plus reference TRBV29-1 and TRBJ2-5, the full variable domain is SAVISQKPSRDICQRGTSLTIQCQVDSQVTMMFWYRQQPGQSLTLIATANQGSEATYESGFVIDKFPISRPNLTFSTLTVSNMSPEDSSIYLCSATREAQETQYFGPGTRLLVL.

CDR3 DNA sequence: TGTGCCAGTAGTATAGTGTCAGGAAAAGGGGCCGGGGAGCTGTTTTTT. This sequence encodes CASSIVSGKGAGELFF. The rearrangement uses TRBV19 and TRBJ2-2; D is perhaps TRBD1 (5 bases). The CDR3 is made up of 16 amino acids. Deletions cut 1 base from V and 6 bases from J, with 15 bases between. CDR1 is LNHDA and CDR2 is SQIVND in the germline V gene (reference sequence).

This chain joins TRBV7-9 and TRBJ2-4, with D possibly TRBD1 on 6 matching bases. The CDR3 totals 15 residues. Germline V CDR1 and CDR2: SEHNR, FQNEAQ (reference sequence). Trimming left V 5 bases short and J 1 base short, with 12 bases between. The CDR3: CASSPQGIAKNIQYF. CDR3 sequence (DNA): TGTGCCAGCAGCCCCCAGGGGATTGCCAAAAACATTCAGTACTTC.

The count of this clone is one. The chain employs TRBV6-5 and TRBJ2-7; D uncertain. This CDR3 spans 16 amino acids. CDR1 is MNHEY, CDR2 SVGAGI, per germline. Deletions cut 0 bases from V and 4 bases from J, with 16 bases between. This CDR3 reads CASSYSQALSVYEQYF. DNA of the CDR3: TGTGCCAGCAGTTACTCGCAGGCCCTAAGTGTTTACGAGCAGTACTTC.

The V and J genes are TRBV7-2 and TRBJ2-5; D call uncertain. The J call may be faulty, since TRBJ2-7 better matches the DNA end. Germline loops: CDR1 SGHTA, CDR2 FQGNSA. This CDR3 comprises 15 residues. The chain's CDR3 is CASSFVGLGSYEQYF. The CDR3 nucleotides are TGTGCCAGCAGCTTCGTTGGGCTTGGCTCCTACGAGCAGTACTTC.

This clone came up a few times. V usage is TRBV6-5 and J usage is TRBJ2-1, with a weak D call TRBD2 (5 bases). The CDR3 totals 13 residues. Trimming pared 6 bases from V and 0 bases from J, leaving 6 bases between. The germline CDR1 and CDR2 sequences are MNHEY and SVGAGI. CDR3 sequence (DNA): TGTGCCAGCAGAGGGAGCTCCTACAATGAGCAGTTCTTC. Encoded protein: CASRGSSYNEQFF.

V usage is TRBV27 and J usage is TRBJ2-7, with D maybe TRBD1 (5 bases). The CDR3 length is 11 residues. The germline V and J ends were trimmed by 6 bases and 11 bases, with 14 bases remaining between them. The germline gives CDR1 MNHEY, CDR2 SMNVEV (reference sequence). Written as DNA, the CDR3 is TGTGCCAGCAGACGAACAGGAGAGGAGTACTTC. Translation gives CASRRTGEEYF.

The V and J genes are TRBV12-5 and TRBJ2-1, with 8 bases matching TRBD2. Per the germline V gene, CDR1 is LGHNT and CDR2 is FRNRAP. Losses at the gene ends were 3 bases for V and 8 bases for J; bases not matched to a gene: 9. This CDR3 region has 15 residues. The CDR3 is CASGLVLAGPHEQFF. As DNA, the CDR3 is TGTGCTAGTGGTTTAGTGTTAGCGGGACCGCATGAGCAGTTCTTC.

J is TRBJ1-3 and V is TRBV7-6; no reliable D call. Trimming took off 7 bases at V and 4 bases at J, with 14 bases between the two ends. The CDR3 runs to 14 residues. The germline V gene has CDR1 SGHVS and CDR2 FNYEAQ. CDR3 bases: TGTGCCAGCACTCGACTAGCCTCCGGAAACACCATATATTTT. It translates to CASTRLASGNTIYF.

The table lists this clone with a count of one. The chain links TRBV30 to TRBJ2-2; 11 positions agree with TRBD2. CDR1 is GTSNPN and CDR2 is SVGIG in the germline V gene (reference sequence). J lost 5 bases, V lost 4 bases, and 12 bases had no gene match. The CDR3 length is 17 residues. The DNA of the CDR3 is TGTGCCTGGATTCCCGGGACTAGCGGCGGGGTTACCGGGGAGCTGTTTTTT. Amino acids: CAWIPGTSGGVTGELFF.

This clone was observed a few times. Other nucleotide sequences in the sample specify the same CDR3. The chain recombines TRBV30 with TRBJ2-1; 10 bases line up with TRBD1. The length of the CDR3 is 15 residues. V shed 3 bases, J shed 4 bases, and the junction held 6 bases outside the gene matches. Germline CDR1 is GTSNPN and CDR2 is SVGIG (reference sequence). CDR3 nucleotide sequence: TGTGCCTGGAGGGGGGGACAGGGGAGTTACAATGAGCAGTTCTTC. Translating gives CAWRGGQGSYNEQFF.

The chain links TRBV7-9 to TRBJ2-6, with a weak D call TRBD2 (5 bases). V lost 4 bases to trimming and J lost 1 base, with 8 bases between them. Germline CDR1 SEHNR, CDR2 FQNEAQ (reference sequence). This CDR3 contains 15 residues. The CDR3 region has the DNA TGTGCCAGCAGCTCGGACTGGTCTGGGGCCAACGTCCTGACTTTC. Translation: CASSSDWSGANVLTF.

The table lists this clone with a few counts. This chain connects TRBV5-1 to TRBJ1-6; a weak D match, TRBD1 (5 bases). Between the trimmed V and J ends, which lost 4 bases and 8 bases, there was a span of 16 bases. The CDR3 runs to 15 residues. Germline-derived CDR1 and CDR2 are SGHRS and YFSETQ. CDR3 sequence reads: CASSRAVGQDSPLHF. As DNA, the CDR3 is TGCGCCAGCAGCCGGGCCGTGGGGCAGGATTCACCCCTCCACTTT.

The CDR3: CASSEDGTSGRETQYF. The CDR3 bases are TGTGCCAGCAGCGAAGACGGGACTAGCGGACGAGAGACCCAGTACTTC. The chain employs TRBV9 and TRBJ2-5, with 11 bases identical to TRBD2. Germline CDR1 reads SGDLS; CDR2 reads YYNGEE. This CDR3 contains 16 residues. Trimming removed 3 bases from V and 4 bases from J; junction bases left unmatched: 8.